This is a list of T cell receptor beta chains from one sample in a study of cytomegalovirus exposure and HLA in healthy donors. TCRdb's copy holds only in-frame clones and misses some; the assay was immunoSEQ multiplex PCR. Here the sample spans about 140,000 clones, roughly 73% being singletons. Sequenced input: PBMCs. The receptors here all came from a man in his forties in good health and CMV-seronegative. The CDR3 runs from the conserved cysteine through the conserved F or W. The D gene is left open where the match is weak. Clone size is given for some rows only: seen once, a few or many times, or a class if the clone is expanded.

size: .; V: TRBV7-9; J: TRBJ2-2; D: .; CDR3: CASSFLGSSVNTGELFF; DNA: TGTGCCAGCAGCTTTCTTGGGAGCTCGGTGAACACCGGGGAGCTGTTTTTT
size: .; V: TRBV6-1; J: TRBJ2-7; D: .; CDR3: CASSQTLAYEQYF; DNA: TGTGCCAGCAGCCAGACACTGGCCTACGAGCAGTACTTC
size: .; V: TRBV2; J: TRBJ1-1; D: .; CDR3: CASSSYMNTEAFF; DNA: TGTGCCAGCAGCTCATACATGAACACTGAAGCTTTCTTT
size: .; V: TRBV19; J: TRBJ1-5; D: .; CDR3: CASSLHWTKDQPQHF; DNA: TGTGCCAGTAGTCTCCATTGGACAAAAGATCAGCCCCAGCATTTT
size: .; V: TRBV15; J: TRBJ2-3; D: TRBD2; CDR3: CATSRGGAGTDTQYF; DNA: TGTGCCACCAGCAGGGGGGGAGCGGGGACGGATACGCAGTATTTT
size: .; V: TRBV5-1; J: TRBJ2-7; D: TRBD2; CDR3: CASSLENAGGSYEQYF; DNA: TGCGCCAGCAGCTTGGAAAATGCGGGGGGGTCCTACGAGCAGTACTTC
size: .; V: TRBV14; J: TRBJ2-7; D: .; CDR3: CASSRSDRYEQYF; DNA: TGTGCCAGCAGCCGGTCGGACAGATACGAGCAGTACTTC
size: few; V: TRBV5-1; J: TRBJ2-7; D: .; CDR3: CASSLDGTSFSYEQYF; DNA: TGCGCCAGCAGCTTGGACGGGACATCATTTTCCTACGAGCAGTACTTC
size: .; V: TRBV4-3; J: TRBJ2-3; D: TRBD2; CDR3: CASSRGRGGMVDTQYF; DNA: TGCGCCAGCAGCCGCGGCCGGGGGGGAATGGTGGATACGCAGTATTTT
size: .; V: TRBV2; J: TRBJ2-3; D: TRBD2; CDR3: CASLAGGRNTQYF; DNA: TGTGCCAGCCTAGCGGGGGGGCGAAATACGCAGTATTTT
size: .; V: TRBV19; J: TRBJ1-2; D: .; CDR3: CASSPQDSLYGYTF; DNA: TGTGCCAGTAGTCCCCAGGACAGCCTCTATGGCTACACCTTC
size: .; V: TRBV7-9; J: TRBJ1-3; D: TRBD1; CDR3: CASSPRQGDQPGNTIYF; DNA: TGTGCCAGCAGCCCGAGACAGGGGGACCAACCTGGAAACACCATATATTTT
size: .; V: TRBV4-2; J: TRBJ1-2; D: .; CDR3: CASSQDGGAATITF; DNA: TGTGCCAGCAGCCAAGATGGGGGGGCGGCAACTATCACCTTC
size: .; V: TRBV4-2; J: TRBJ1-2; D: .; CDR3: CASSQEQILGYGYTF; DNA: TGTGCCAGCAGCCAGGAACAGATTCTCGGCTATGGCTACACCTTC
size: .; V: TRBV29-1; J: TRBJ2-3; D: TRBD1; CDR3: CSVGDRVRTDTQYF; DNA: TGCAGCGTGGGTGACAGGGTAAGGACAGATACGCAGTATTTT
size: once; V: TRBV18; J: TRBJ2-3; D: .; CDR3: CASSPSILGGAEDTQYF; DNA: TGTGCCAGCTCACCCTCCATTTTGGGGGGGGCCGAAGATACGCAGTATTTT
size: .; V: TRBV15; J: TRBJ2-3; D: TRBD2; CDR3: CATSRVLTSGATDTQYF; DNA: TGTGCCACCAGCAGGGTATTGACTAGCGGCGCTACAGATACGCAGTATTTT
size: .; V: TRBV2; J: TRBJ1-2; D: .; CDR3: CASSGGRVNINYGYTF; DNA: TGTGCCAGCAGTGGCGGCAGGGTGAACATTAACTATGGCTACACCTTC
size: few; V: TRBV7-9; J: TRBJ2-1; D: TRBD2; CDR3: CASSLALSAGDEQFF; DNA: TGTGCCAGCAGCTTAGCGTTATCAGCGGGGGATGAGCAGTTCTTC
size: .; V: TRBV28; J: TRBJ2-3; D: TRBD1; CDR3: CASIPGQRTPTQYF; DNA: TGTGCCAGCATCCCGGGACAGCGAACTCCTACGCAGTATTTT
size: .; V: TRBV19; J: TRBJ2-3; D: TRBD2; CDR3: CASSTPSGGSRTQYF; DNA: TGTGCCAGTAGTACCCCCAGCGGGGGGTCCCGTACGCAGTATTTT
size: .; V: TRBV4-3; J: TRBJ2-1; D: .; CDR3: CASSQNLGTSYNEQFF; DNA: TGCGCCAGCAGCCAAAACCTCGGGACTTCCTACAATGAGCAGTTCTTC
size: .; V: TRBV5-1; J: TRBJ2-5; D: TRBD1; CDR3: CASSLENWTGISEETQYF; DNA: TGCGCCAGCAGCTTGGAAAATTGGACAGGGATATCAGAAGAGACCCAGTACTTC
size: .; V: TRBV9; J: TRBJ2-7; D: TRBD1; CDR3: CASSLRTGEIYEQYF; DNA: TGTGCCAGCAGCCTGAGGACAGGGGAGATATACGAGCAGTACTTC
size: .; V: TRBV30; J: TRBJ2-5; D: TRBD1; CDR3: CAWTGGETQYF; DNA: TGTGCCTGGACAGGGGGAGAGACCCAGTACTTC
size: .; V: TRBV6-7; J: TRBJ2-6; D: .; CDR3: CASTLRGANVLTF; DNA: TGTGCCAGCACCCTCCGGGGGGCCAACGTCCTGACTTTC
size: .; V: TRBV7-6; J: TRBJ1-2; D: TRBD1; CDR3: CASSSGTAGYTF; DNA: TGTGCCAGCAGCTCCGGGACAGCCGGCTACACCTTC
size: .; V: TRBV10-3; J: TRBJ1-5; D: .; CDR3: CAISRGGNQPQHF; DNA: TGTGCCATCAGTAGAGGCGGCAATCAGCCCCAGCATTTT
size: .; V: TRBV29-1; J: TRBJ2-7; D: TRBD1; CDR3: CSVKRGQGAYEQYF; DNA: TGCAGCGTGAAGAGGGGTCAGGGGGCCTACGAGCAGTACTTC
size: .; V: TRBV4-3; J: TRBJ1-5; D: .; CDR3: CASSQLGANQPQHF; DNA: TGCGCCAGCAGCCAACTGGGGGCTAATCAGCCCCAGCATTTT
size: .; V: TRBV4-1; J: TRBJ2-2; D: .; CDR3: CASSQLTAGTNTGELFF; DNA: TGCGCCAGCAGCCAATTGACTGCGGGGACGAACACCGGGGAGCTGTTTTTT
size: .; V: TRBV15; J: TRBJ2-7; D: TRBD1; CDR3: CATSRDGDRLNEQYF; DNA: TGTGCCACCAGCAGAGATGGGGACAGGCTCAACGAGCAGTACTTC
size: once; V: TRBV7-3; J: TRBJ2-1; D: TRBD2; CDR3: CASSPQRGQYYNEQFF; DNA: TGTGCCAGCAGCCCCCAGCGGGGGCAATACTACAATGAGCAGTTCTTC
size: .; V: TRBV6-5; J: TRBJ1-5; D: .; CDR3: CASTSSGEGNQPQHF; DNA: TGTGCCAGCACCTCCAGTGGGGAGGGCAATCAGCCCCAGCATTTT
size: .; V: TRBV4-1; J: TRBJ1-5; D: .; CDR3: CASSQDPLENQPQHF; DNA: TGCGCCAGCAGCCAAGACCCTCTGGAGAATCAGCCCCAGCATTTT
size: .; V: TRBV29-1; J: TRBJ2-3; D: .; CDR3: CSVADTSTDTQYF; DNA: TGCAGCGTTGCTGATACTAGCACAGATACGCAGTATTTT
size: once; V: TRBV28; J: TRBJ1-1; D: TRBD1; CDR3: CASSFRTGGTEAFF; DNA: TGTGCCAGCAGTTTCCGGACAGGGGGCACTGAAGCTTTCTTT
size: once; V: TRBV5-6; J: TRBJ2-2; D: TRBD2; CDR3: CASSLAGAGRAGELFF; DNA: TGTGCCAGCAGCTTGGCCGGGGCAGGGAGGGCCGGGGAGCTGTTTTTT
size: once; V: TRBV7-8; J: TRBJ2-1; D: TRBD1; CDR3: CASSPGTGGLNEQFF; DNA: TGTGCCAGCAGCCCCGGGACAGGGGGCTTAAATGAGCAGTTCTTC
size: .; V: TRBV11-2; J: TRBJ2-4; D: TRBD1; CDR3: CASSSVRGQAENIQYF; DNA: TGTGCCAGCAGCTCGGTCAGGGGGCAGGCTGAAAACATTCAGTACTTC
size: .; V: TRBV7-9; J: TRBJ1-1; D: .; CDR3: CASSLEGRVWSTEAFF; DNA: TGTGCCAGCAGCTTAGAAGGGAGGGTTTGGAGCACTGAAGCTTTCTTT
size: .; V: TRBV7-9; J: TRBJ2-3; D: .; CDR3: CASPGGTDTQYF; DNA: TGTGCCAGCCCAGGGGGCACAGATACGCAGTATTTT
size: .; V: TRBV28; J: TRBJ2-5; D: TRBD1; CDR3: CASSFGTGGKGTQYF; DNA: TGTGCCAGCAGTTTTGGGACAGGGGGCAAGGGGACCCAGTACTTC
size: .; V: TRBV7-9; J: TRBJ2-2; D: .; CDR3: CASSLAADGGTGELFF; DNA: TGTGCCAGCAGCTTAGCCGCCGACGGGGGCACCGGGGAGCTGTTTTTT
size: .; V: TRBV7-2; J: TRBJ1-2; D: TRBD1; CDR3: CASSLTGGIEGYTF; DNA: TGTGCCAGCAGCTTAACAGGGGGAATAGAAGGCTACACCTTC
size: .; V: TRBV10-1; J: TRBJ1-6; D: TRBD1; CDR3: CASKRGPGTGDSPLHF; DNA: TGCGCCAGCAAGCGGGGCCCGGGGACAGGGGACTCACCCCTCCACTTT
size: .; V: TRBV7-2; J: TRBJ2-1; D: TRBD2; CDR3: CASSYSSGGAGNEQFF; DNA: TGTGCCAGCAGTTACTCCAGCGGGGGGGCTGGCAATGAGCAGTTCTTC
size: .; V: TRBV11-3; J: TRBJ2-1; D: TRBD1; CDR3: CASSPQGALGGEQFF; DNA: TGTGCCAGCAGCCCTCAGGGGGCGCTTGGTGGTGAGCAGTTCTTC
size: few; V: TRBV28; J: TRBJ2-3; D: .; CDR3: CASSLGGPVDTQYF; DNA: TGTGCCAGCAGTCTGGGGGGGCCGGTGGATACGCAGTATTTT
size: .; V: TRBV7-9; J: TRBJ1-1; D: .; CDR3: CASSLARGGQNTEAFF; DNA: TGTGCCAGCAGCTTAGCGCGGGGTGGGCAGAACACTGAAGCTTTCTTT
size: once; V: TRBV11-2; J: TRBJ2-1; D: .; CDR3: CASSRNSGGFNEQFF; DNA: TGTGCCAGCAGCCGAAATTCAGGGGGGTTCAATGAGCAGTTCTTC
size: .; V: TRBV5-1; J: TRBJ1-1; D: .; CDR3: CASGESPNMNTEAFF; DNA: TGCGCCAGCGGGGAGTCCCCCAATATGAACACTGAAGCTTTCTTT